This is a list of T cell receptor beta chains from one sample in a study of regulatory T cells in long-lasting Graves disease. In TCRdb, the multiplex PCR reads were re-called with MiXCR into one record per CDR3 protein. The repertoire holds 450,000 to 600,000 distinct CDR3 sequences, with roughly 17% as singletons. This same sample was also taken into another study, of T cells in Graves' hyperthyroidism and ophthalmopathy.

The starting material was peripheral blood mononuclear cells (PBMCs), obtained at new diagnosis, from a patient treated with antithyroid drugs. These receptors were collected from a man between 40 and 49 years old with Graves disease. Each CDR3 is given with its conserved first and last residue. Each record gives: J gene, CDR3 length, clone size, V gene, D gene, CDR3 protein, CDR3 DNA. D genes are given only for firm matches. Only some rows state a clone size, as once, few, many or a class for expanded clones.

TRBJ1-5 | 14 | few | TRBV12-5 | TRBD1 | CASGLGTGDQPQHF | TGTGCTAGTGGTTTGGGGACAGGAGATCAGCCCCAGCATTTT
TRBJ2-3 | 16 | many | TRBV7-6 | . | CASSLAHPGSTDTQYF | TGTGCCAGCAGCTTAGCGCATCCAGGAAGCACAGATACGCAGTATTTT
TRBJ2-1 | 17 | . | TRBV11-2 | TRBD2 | CASKASGRVWLDNEQFF | TGTGCCAGTAAAGCTAGCGGGAGGGTATGGTTGGACAATGAGCAGTTCTTC
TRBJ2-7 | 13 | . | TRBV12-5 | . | CASGRDFSYEQYF | TGTGCTAGTGGACGGGACTTCTCCTACGAGCAGTACTTC
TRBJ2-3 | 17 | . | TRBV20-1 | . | CSARDQDSGLRTDTQYF | TGCAGTGCTAGAGATCAAGATAGCGGCCTTCGGACAGATACGCAGTATTTT
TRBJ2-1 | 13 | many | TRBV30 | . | CAWQRANYNEQFF | TGTGCCTGGCAACGAGCTAACTACAATGAGCAGTTCTTC
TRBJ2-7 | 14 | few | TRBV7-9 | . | CASSYDWFSYEQYF | TGTGCCAGCAGCTACGACTGGTTCTCCTACGAGCAGTACTTC
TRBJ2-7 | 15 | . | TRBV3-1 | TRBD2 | CASSHREGYSYEQYF | TGTGCCAGCAGCCATCGGGAGGGGTATAGCTACGAGCAGTACTTC
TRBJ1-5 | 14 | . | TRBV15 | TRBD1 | CAASRDRADQPQHF | TGTGCCGCCAGCAGAGACAGGGCGGATCAGCCCCAGCATTTT
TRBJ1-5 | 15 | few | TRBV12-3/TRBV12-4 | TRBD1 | CASSFGQGASQPQHF | TGTGCCAGCAGTTTCGGACAGGGAGCAAGTCAGCCCCAGCATTTT
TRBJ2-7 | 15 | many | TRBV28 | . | CASSGGAGNFNEQYF | TGTGCCAGCAGCGGTGGGGCAGGGAATTTCAACGAGCAGTACTTC